Presented here are 26 T cell receptor beta chains from one specimen sequenced in a study of high-grade serous ovarian cancer treatment subgroups. Tumor samples were obtained before definitive surgery or chemotherapy. Assay: immunoSEQ multiplex PCR; the TCRdb copy retains only in-frame clones and omits some. Among about 18,000 clones, roughly 75% were seen once, and the ten largest hold approximately 6%. Input material: tumor tissue. The receptors shown here come from a human donor with high-grade serous ovarian cancer.

This clone is large by share. The rearrangement joins TRBV7-9 to TRBJ1-4; a weak D match, TRBD1 (5 bases). Germline V gives CDR1 SEHNR, CDR2 FQNEAQ (reference sequence). The CDR3 spans 13 residues. V was cut by 7 bases and J by 6 bases, with 12 bases left in between. CDR3 DNA: TGTGCCAGCAACGAGGGACGGGATGAAAAACTGTTTTTT. Protein sequence: CASNEGRDEKLFF.

V usage is TRBV27 and J usage is TRBJ1-6; possibly TRBD1 for D (5 bases). Germline V gene data show CDR1 as MNHEY and CDR2 as SMNVEV (reference sequence). This CDR3 is built from 14 residues. V lost 1 base, J lost 10 bases, and 11 bases lay in between. In DNA, the CDR3 is TGTGCCAGCAGTTTATTAGGGGAGGACTCACCCCTCCACTTT. Protein: CASSLLGEDSPLHF.

The rearrangement uses TRBV19 and TRBJ1-3; D perhaps matches TRBD1 (6 bases). Trimming shortened V by 1 base and J by 0 bases, and 13 bases separated the two germline ends. Per germline, CDR1 LNHDA and CDR2 SQIVND (reference sequence). This CDR3 contains 17 residues. The CDR3 region is CASSIGTAFSSGNTIYF. In DNA form, the CDR3 reads TGTGCCAGTAGTATAGGGACAGCCTTTTCCTCTGGAAACACCATATATTTT.

V gene TRBV18 combines with J gene TRBJ2-5; no clear D gene. The CDR3 is 13 residues long. The germline V gene encodes CDR1 KGHSH and CDR2 LQKENI. V lost 1 base and J lost 5, with 8 bases in between. CDR3 protein: CASSPRDKETQYF. CDR3 coding DNA: TGTGCCAGCTCACCACGGGATAAGGAGACCCAGTACTTC.

The gene calls are TRBV7-9 and TRBJ2-3; D perhaps matches TRBD1 (6 bases). This CDR3 spans 13 amino acids. CDR1 and CDR2 from the germline V gene are SEHNR and FQNEAQ (reference sequence). V shed 3 bases and J shed 3 bases, with 7 bases lying between them. CDR3 sequence reads: CASSFQGTDTQYF. Here the CDR3 DNA reads TGTGCCAGCAGCTTCCAGGGGACAGATACGCAGTATTTT.

V usage is TRBV7-2 and J usage is TRBJ2-7; D unresolved. Trimming took off 5 bases at V and 6 bases at J, with 14 bases between the two ends. The CDR3 spans 13 residues. Germline CDR1 reads SGHTA; CDR2 reads FQGNSA. CDR3 protein: CASSPKVGGEQYF. CDR3 nucleotide sequence: TGTGCCAGCAGCCCAAAAGTAGGTGGCGAGCAGTACTTC.

The rearrangement links TRBV7-8 to TRBJ2-7, with D maybe TRBD1 (6 bases). The V and J ends lost 7 bases and 6 bases respectively, with 16 bases between them. Germline V lookup: CDR1 SGHVS, CDR2 FQNEAQ. The CDR3 spans 13 residues. CDR3 in DNA: TGTGCCAGCATCTCCGACAGGATCGGCGAGCAGTACTTC. Protein: CASISDRIGEQYF. Complete variable domain (other parts from reference TRBV7-8 and TRBJ2-7): GAGVSQSPRYKVAKRGQDVALRCDPISGHVSLFWYQQALGQGPEFLTYFQNEAQLDKSGLPSDRFFAERPEGSVSTLKIQRTQQEDSAVYLCASISDRIGEQYFGPGTRLTVT.

This chain links TRBV5-1 with TRBJ2-5; 9 positions match TRBD1. V trimming: 4 bases; J trimming: 1 base; junction bases outside the gene matches: 2. The length of the CDR3 is 14 residues. Germline V CDR1 and CDR2: SGHRS, YFSETQ. As DNA, the CDR3 is TGCGCCAGCAGCGTACAGGGGGCCCAAGAGACCCAGTACTTC. It is translated as CASSVQGAQETQYF. The entire variable domain, with the rest obtained from reference TRBV5-1 and TRBJ2-5, is as follows: KAGVTQTPRYLIKTRGQQVTLSCSPISGHRSVSWYQQTPGQGLQFLFEYFSETQRNKGNFPGRFSGRQFSNSRSEMNVSTLELGDSALYLCASSVQGAQETQYFGPGTRLLVL.

The chain carries TRBV6-5 and TRBJ2-7; the match to TRBD1 covers 8 bases. Germline CDR1 reads MNHEY; CDR2 reads SVGAGI. V lost 5 bases and J lost 2; bases outside the gene matches: 8. The CDR3 runs 15 residues. This CDR3 is CASSRSRTGTYEQYF. CDR3 sequence (DNA): TGTGCCAGCAGTCGCTCCCGGACAGGGACCTACGAGCAGTACTTC.

This clone turned up a few times. The chain is built from TRBV9 and TRBJ2-7, with 7 bases that match TRBD2. The CDR3 contains 13 residues. V was pared by 3 bases and J by 8 bases, with 8 bases of the junction left unmatched. Germline CDR1 reads SGDLS; CDR2 reads YYNGEE. CDR3 nucleotides: TGTGCCAGCAGCGCCTCACCTAGCGGCCAGCAGTACTTC. Translated: CASSASPSGQQYF.

The CDR3 spells CASSLATHEQYF. CDR3 coding DNA: TGTGCCAGCAGCTTAGCTACCCACGAGCAGTACTTC. The gene calls are TRBV7-6 and TRBJ2-5; D is unresolved. Judging by the DNA end, TRBJ2-7 fits better; the J call may be wrong. Germline assignment: CDR1 SGHVS and CDR2 FNYEAQ. CDR3 length: 12 amino acids.

CDR3 sequence (DNA): TGTGCCAGCTCACCTTCCAAGGATCAGCCCCAGCATTTT. Its protein is CASSPSKDQPQHF. V is TRBV18 and J is TRBJ1-5; D is unresolved. The CDR3 has 13 amino acids. Looked up from germline, CDR1 is KGHSH and CDR2 is LQKENI. Deletions cut 3 bases from V and 5 bases from J, with 8 bases between.

The CDR3 DNA reads TGTGCCAGCAGGATGGGACAGGGGGACACCGGGGAGCTGTTTTTT. Encoded protein: CASRMGQGDTGELFF. The rearrangement uses TRBV9 and TRBJ2-2; the match to TRBD1 covers 11 bases. Trimming took 5 bases from V and 3 from J; bases not matched to a gene: 3. This CDR3 contains 15 residues. Germline CDR1 reads SGDLS; CDR2 reads YYNGEE.

The V call is TRBV4-1, the J call TRBJ1-5; TRBD1 matches at 7 bases. This CDR3 has 17 residues. Per germline, CDR1 MGHRA and CDR2 YSYEKL. The trim removed 0 bases at V and 3 bases at J, leaving 8 bases unmatched. This CDR3 is CASSQDRGPSSNQPQHF. Written as DNA, the CDR3 is TGCGCCAGCAGCCAAGATAGGGGGCCCAGCTCCAATCAGCCCCAGCATTTT.

V gene TRBV7-3 combines with J gene TRBJ2-1; no clear D gene. V lost 5 bases and J lost 0, with 8 bases in between. The CDR3 is 14 amino acids. CDR1 is SGHTA and CDR2 is FQGTGA in the germline V gene. DNA for the CDR3: TGTGCCAGCAGCCCTCAAAGCTCCTACAATGAGCAGTTCTTC. Its protein is CASSPQSSYNEQFF.

The rearrangement links TRBV4-3 to TRBJ1-3; possibly TRBD1 for D (5 bases). V lost 4 bases to trimming and J lost 4 bases, with 14 bases between them. Germline-derived CDR1 and CDR2 are LGHNA and YSLEER. This CDR3 is built from 15 residues. CDR3 DNA: TGCGCCAGCAGCCTCCTTGGGGGGACCGGAAACACCATATATTTT. This translates into CASSLLGGTGNTIYF.

The rearrangement uses TRBV11-1 and TRBJ2-1; no definite D call. The CDR3 covers 17 residues. The germline CDR1 and CDR2 sequences are SGHAT and FQDESV (reference sequence). Trimming removed 6 bases at V and 4 bases at J, with 22 bases between. In DNA form, the CDR3 reads TGTGCCAGCAGTCATGGGAAGACACTCGTGGGGTACAATGAGCAGTTCTTC. This sequence encodes CASSHGKTLVGYNEQFF.

This clone has a handful of counts. The chain links TRBV5-1 to TRBJ1-2; D is unclear. This CDR3 has 16 residues. The V gene's germline CDR1 is SGHRS and CDR2 YFSETQ. V shed 0 bases and J shed 2 bases, with 14 bases lying between them. CDR3 sequence (DNA): TGCGCCAGCAGCTTGGCCCCCGTGGGATCCAACTATGGCTACACCTTC. The encoded protein is CASSLAPVGSNYGYTF.

The chain recombines TRBV11-2 with TRBJ2-3; 7 nucleotides line up with TRBD2. The CDR3 is made up of 16 amino acids. Germline assignment: CDR1 SGHAT and CDR2 FQNNGV. J was trimmed by 3 bases and V by 5 bases; bases with no gene match: 11. The CDR3 sequence is CASSTSWGGETDTQYF. CDR3 bases: TGTGCCAGCAGCACATCCTGGGGAGGGGAGACAGATACGCAGTATTTT.

V is TRBV11-2 and J is TRBJ1-1, with D possibly being TRBD1 (6 bases). The CDR3 is 15 residues long. Trimming took off 4 bases at V and 2 bases at J, with 14 bases between the two ends. Germline values: CDR1 SGHAT, CDR2 FQNNGV. The CDR3 nucleotides read TGTGCCAGCAGCTACAACGAGGACAGTAACACTGAAGCTTTCTTT. Translating it yields CASSYNEDSNTEAFF.

The gene calls are TRBV25-1 and TRBJ2-7; 7 bases line up with TRBD1. Germline CDR1 MGHDK, CDR2 SYGVNS. This CDR3 has 14 residues. Losses at the gene ends were 5 bases for V and 0 bases for J; bases not matched to a gene: 4. The CDR3 here is CASSPGTVSYEQYF. The DNA of the CDR3 is TGTGCCAGCAGTCCCGGGACAGTCTCCTACGAGCAGTACTTC.

The chain uses TRBV9 and TRBJ2-4; maybe TRBD1 (6 bases). CDR1 SGDLS and CDR2 YYNGEE come from the germline V gene. The V end lost 2 bases, the J end lost 6 bases, and 12 bases lay between the germline ends. This CDR3 has 14 residues. The CDR3, as DNA: TGTGCCAGCAGCGTTACAGGGATGGGAAACATTCAGTACTTC. Amino acid sequence: CASSVTGMGNIQYF. Full variable domain (rest looked up from reference TRBV9 and TRBJ2-4): DSGVTQTPKHLITATGQRVTLRCSPRSGDLSVYWYQQSLDQGLQFLIQYYNGEERAKGNILERFSAQQFPDLHSELNLSSLELGDSALYFCASSVTGMGNIQYFGAGTRLSVL.

This clone has a handful of counts. This chain connects TRBV28 to TRBJ1-5; D ambiguous. The V gene's germline CDR1 is MDHEN and CDR2 SYDVKM. There are 14 residues in the CDR3. V was pared by 6 bases and J by 0 bases, with 9 bases between. Written as DNA, the CDR3 is TGTGCCAGCAGCCGAACAACTAGCAATCAGCCCCAGCATTTT. It is translated as CASSRTTSNQPQHF.

This clone was detected only once. CDR3 nucleotides: TGTGCCAGCAGCACCGGGAGCCTCGAGCAGTACTTC. The encoded protein is CASSTGSLEQYF. The chain employs TRBV28 and TRBJ2-7; a possible D gene is TRBD2 (6 bases). This CDR3 contains 12 residues. V was trimmed by 6 bases and J by 6 bases, leaving 12 bases between them. Germline V gene sequence: CDR1 MDHEN, CDR2 SYDVKM.

This clone was counted a single time. This chain connects TRBV6-5 to TRBJ1-1, with 10 bases fitting TRBD1. Germline-derived CDR1 and CDR2 are MNHEY and SVGAGI. Trimming at V came to 4 bases and at J to 1 base, leaving 6 bases not matched to a gene. This CDR3 has 16 residues. DNA for the CDR3: TGTGCCAGCAGTTTCGGGGGACAGGGGACGAACACTGAAGCTTTCTTT. Translated: CASSFGGQGTNTEAFF.

This clone was counted between two and nine times. This chain joins TRBV6-1 and TRBJ2-7; 7 bases are a match to TRBD1. CDR1 MNHNS and CDR2 SASEGT come from the germline V gene. The CDR3 is 15 residues long. J gave up 2 bases and V 4 bases, and 8 bases lay outside the gene matches. Here the CDR3 reads CASSARQGLTYEQYF. CDR3 coding DNA: TGTGCCAGCAGTGCCCGACAGGGTCTTACCTACGAGCAGTACTTC.